This passage covers 28 T cell receptor beta chains from one sample sequenced in a study of CD8 T cells in Susac syndrome. After extraction with the RNeasy kit, roughly 0.45 to 1 ug of the RNA was reverse transcribed using random hexamers. TCRdb fed the immunoSEQ multiplex PCR reads into MiXCR, producing one record per CDR3 protein. The sample includes about 110,000 distinct CDR3 sequences, roughly 94% seen only once; the top ten take approximately 0.41%. Source material: CD8+ T cells from PBMCs. The receptors shown here come from a human donor with Susac syndrome.

This sequence joins TRBV9 and TRBJ1-2; D not resolved. This CDR3 is 14 amino acids long. The germline V gene has CDR1 SGDLS and CDR2 YYNGEE. V dropped 0 bases and J dropped 4 bases, with 10 bases sitting between them. CDR3 sequence reads: CASSVGWHSYGYTF. The CDR3 bases are TGTGCCAGCAGCGTAGGGTGGCACTCCTATGGCTACACCTTC.

This rearrangement joins TRBV6-5 to TRBJ2-6, with no clear D. The CDR3 covers 13 residues. The V gene lost 11 bases and the J gene lost 2 bases, with 10 bases spanning the gap. Germline CDR1 reads MNHEY; CDR2 reads SVGAGI. The CDR3 DNA reads TGTGCCGCCGGTGGGGCTGGGGCCAACGTCCTGACTTTC. Translating it yields CAAGGAGANVLTF.

The rearrangement joins TRBV9 to TRBJ1-1, with 9 bases fitting TRBD1. Trimming removed 0 bases from V and 3 bases from J; junction bases left unmatched: 3. Germline V gene lookup returns CDR1 SGDLS and CDR2 YYNGEE. This CDR3 region has 15 residues. CDR3 amino acids: CASSVVGTGYTEAFF. In DNA, the CDR3 is TGTGCCAGCAGCGTAGTAGGGACAGGGTACACTGAAGCTTTCTTT.

The chain combines TRBV7-9 with TRBJ1-2, with D uncertain. Trimming left V 3 bases short and J 2 bases short, with 7 bases between. Per germline, CDR1 SEHNR and CDR2 FQNEAQ (reference sequence). This CDR3 has 13 amino acids. Written as DNA, the CDR3 is TGTGCCAGCAGCTTGTCCGCCAACTATGGCTACACCTTC. Protein product: CASSLSANYGYTF.

This chain connects TRBV4-1 to TRBJ1-1; no definite D call. There are 12 residues in the CDR3. The germline CDR1 and CDR2 sequences are MGHRA and YSYEKL. V lost 6 bases, J lost 1 base, and 6 bases lay in between. CDR3 nucleotide sequence: TGCGCCAGCAGAACAGCGAACACTGAAGCTTTCTTT. It translates to CASRTANTEAFF.

The chain is built from TRBV20-1 and TRBJ1-1; 9 bases map to TRBD1. J gave up 2 bases and V 1 base, and 5 bases lay outside the gene matches. This CDR3 is built from 15 residues. Germline V CDR1 and CDR2: DFQATT, SNEGSKA (reference sequence). The CDR3 region has the DNA TGCAGTGCTAGAGCCCGGGACAGGGCTAACACTGAAGCTTTCTTT. As protein: CSARARDRANTEAFF.

As DNA, the CDR3 is TGTGCCAGCAGTTACTCGACCTTGCGGGGGGGGAAAAACATTCAGTACTTC. Its translation is CASSYSTLRGGKNIQYF. This chain joins TRBV6-5 and TRBJ2-4; 9 bases line up with TRBD2. The CDR3 runs 17 residues. The germline V gene has CDR1 MNHEY and CDR2 SVGAGI. Trimming removed 0 bases from V and 4 bases from J; junction bases left unmatched: 7.

This clonotype was counted only a few times. The rearrangement links TRBV7-8 to TRBJ2-3; 7 bases match TRBD2. Germline values: CDR1 SGHVS, CDR2 FQNEAQ. The CDR3 runs 15 residues. V was clipped by 1 base and J by 0 bases; unmatched bases: 1. The CDR3 bases are TGTGCCAGCAGCTTAGTCGGGGGGAGCACAGATACGCAGTATTTT. This translates into CASSLVGGSTDTQYF.

The chain recombines TRBV3-1 with TRBJ2-7, with 8 bases matching TRBD2. The CDR3 runs 15 residues. In germline, CDR1 is LGHDT, CDR2 YNNKEL (reference sequence). Germline trimming cut 6 bases from V and 3 bases from J; bases unmatched to any gene: 10. The CDR3 DNA reads TGTGCCAGCAGTACCGGGACTAGTGGTTTCTACGAGCAGTACTTC. Translated, it gives CASSTGTSGFYEQYF.

The chain links TRBV2 to TRBJ2-7, with a possible D match to TRBD2 (6 bases). There are 16 residues in the CDR3. Germline V lookup: CDR1 SNHLY, CDR2 FYNNEI. V was clipped by 2 bases and J by 10 bases, with 24 bases between them. CDR3 amino acids: CASSEWTGSSGLEQYF. The CDR3 nucleotides read TGTGCCAGCAGTGAATGGACTGGTAGTAGCGGTTTGGAACAGTACTTC.

The J gene is TRBJ2-1, the V gene TRBV5-6, with 7 bases identical to TRBD1. Germline V gene lookup returns CDR1 SGHDT and CDR2 YYEEEE. This CDR3 has 15 residues. J gave up 0 bases and V 4 bases, and 4 bases lay outside the gene matches. For the CDR3, the DNA is TGTGCCAGCAGCCCGACAGGGCGCTCCTACAATGAGCAGTTCTTC. It translates to CASSPTGRSYNEQFF.

The chain has TRBV5-4 and TRBJ2-2; 7 bases map to TRBD1. Per the germline V gene, CDR1 is SGHNT and CDR2 is YYREEE (reference sequence). The CDR3 has 16 amino acids. V gave up 0 bases and J gave up 5 bases; unmatched junction bases: 7. This CDR3 is CASSLAQRGPTGELFF. The CDR3 DNA reads as TGTGCCAGCAGCTTGGCGCAAAGGGGGCCAACCGGGGAGCTGTTTTTT.

Details on this clonotype: This CDR3 fails to terminate in the conserved phenylalanine or tryptophan, so it likely reflects a read error. The rearrangement uses TRBV29-1 and TRBJ1-2; D not resolved. CDR1 SQVTM and CDR2 ANQGSEA come from the germline V gene. There are 13 residues in the CDR3. V lost 4 bases and J 3 bases, leaving 12 bases between the germline ends. The CDR3 DNA sequence: TGCAGCGTTGTCCCGGCAGTTGACTATGGCTACACCTCC. Translating it yields CSVVPAVDYGYTS.

This rearrangement joins TRBV7-6 to TRBJ2-5, with 7 bases fitting TRBD2. V dropped 0 bases and J dropped 7; count of bases not matched to a gene: 5. This CDR3 spans 14 amino acids. Germline values: CDR1 SGHVS, CDR2 FNYEAQ. CDR3 coding DNA: TGTGCCAGCAGCTTAGCTGACCCGGGGGGGACCCAGTACTTC. This sequence encodes CASSLADPGGTQYF.

This clonotype was seen just once. The CDR3 sequence: CSVLFRGMNTEAFF. The CDR3 nucleotides read TGCAGCGTCCTATTCAGGGGAATGAACACTGAAGCTTTCTTT. This rearrangement joins TRBV29-1 to TRBJ1-1; D is possibly TRBD1 (6 bases). Germline CDR1 SQVTM, CDR2 ANQGSEA. CDR3 length: 14 amino acids. V was clipped by 6 bases and J by 0 bases, with 14 bases between them.

This chain uses TRBV5-6 with TRBJ1-1; D is unresolved. Trimming removed 0 bases at V and 0 bases at J, with 9 bases between. This CDR3 has 15 amino acids. The germline CDR1 and CDR2 sequences are SGHDT and YYEEEE. CDR3 amino acids: CASSLGVGMNTEAFF. The CDR3 nucleotides read TGTGCCAGCAGCTTGGGAGTCGGAATGAACACTGAAGCTTTCTTT.

V usage is TRBV4-1 and J usage is TRBJ1-2; TRBD1 agrees at 9 bases. The CDR3 is 13 amino acids. Germline V gene data show CDR1 as MGHRA and CDR2 as YSYEKL. V trimming: 3 bases; J trimming: 8 bases; junction bases outside the gene matches: 4. In nucleotides, the CDR3 is TGCGCCAGCAGCCAGCACAGGGGGCTAGGCTACACCTTC. Its translation: CASSQHRGLGYTF.

The J gene is TRBJ2-1, the V gene TRBV29-1; 7 nucleotides agree with TRBD1. The V gene's germline CDR1 is SQVTM and CDR2 ANQGSEA. V shed 1 base and J 0 bases; nucleotides not matched to a gene: 0. The CDR3 runs to 14 residues. The DNA for the CDR3 is TGCAGCGTTGAAGGACAGGGCTCCTACAATGAGCAGTTCTTC. This encodes CSVEGQGSYNEQFF.

This chain joins TRBV4-3 and TRBJ2-4; 8 positions agree with TRBD2. The length of the CDR3 is 15 residues. J was trimmed by 3 bases and V by 4 bases; bases with no gene match: 5. From germline, CDR1 is LGHNA and CDR2 YSLEER. The DNA for the CDR3 is TGCGCCAGCAGCCCTGGGAGCGGGGGCAAAAACATTCAGTACTTC. The encoded protein is CASSPGSGGKNIQYF.

This rearrangement joins TRBV4-1 to TRBJ2-1; 7 nucleotides line up with TRBD2. Trimming took 6 bases from V and 2 from J; bases not matched to a gene: 7. Germline V CDR1 and CDR2: MGHRA, YSYEKL. The CDR3 length is 15 residues. CDR3 sequence: CASRAVGGTYNEQFF. CDR3 bases: TGCGCCAGCAGAGCCGTGGGGGGGACCTACAATGAGCAGTTCTTC.

The chain recombines TRBV4-3 with TRBJ1-6; TRBD1 matches 10 bases. CDR3 length: 17 amino acids. In germline, CDR1 is LGHNA, CDR2 YSLEER. After removal of 0 bases from V and 8 bases from J, the junction contained 7 bases not matched to a gene. CDR3 sequence reads: CASSQDLRDRGHSPLHF. As DNA, the CDR3 is TGCGCCAGCAGCCAAGATCTTCGGGACAGGGGTCATTCACCCCTCCACTTT.

This clonotype was observed a single time. This chain connects TRBV7-9 to TRBJ1-6; D is undetermined. The CDR3 is 14 residues long. The germline V gene has CDR1 SEHNR and CDR2 FQNEAQ (reference sequence). The V end was cut by 5 bases, the J end by 8 bases, with 13 bases between. This CDR3 reads CASSPREGYSPLHF. In nucleotides, the CDR3 is TGTGCCAGCAGCCCCCGGGAGGGTTATTCACCCCTCCACTTT.

This chain connects TRBV27 to TRBJ2-2, with D perhaps TRBD1 (6 bases). Germline V gene lookup returns CDR1 MNHEY and CDR2 SMNVEV (reference sequence). The CDR3 extends over 15 amino acids. Trimming stripped 6 bases from V and 4 bases from J, with 15 bases between. The CDR3 DNA sequence: TGTGCCAGCAGGGGGGCAGGGGAGAGCACCGGGGAGCTGTTTTTT. Protein: CASRGAGESTGELFF.

The chain joins TRBV3-1 to TRBJ2-1; TRBD2 matches 12 bases. Germline V CDR1 and CDR2: LGHDT, YNNKEL (reference sequence). Trimming cost V 4 bases and J 0 bases; bases outside gene matches: 10. This CDR3 comprises 19 residues. CDR3 nucleotide sequence: TGTGCCAGCAGCCGCGCCCTAGCGGGGGGGCTGAGCTCCTACAATGAGCAGTTCTTC. This encodes CASSRALAGGLSSYNEQFF.

This sequence joins TRBV19 and TRBJ1-3; no reliable D call. This CDR3 comprises 14 residues. V was shortened by 3 bases and J by 0 bases, with 6 bases between the two germline ends. Germline CDR1 is LNHDA and CDR2 is SQIVND (reference sequence). In nucleotides, the CDR3 is TGTGCCAGTAGTATTACCAGCTCTGGAAACACCATATATTTT. This sequence encodes CASSITSSGNTIYF.

This clonotype was seen more than once but under ten times. The chain employs TRBV4-1 and TRBJ2-3; D not certain. This CDR3 region has 14 residues. Trimming took 0 bases from V and 1 from J, leaving 5 bases between them. In germline, CDR1 is MGHRA, CDR2 YSYEKL. CDR3 sequence: CASSQEKGTDTQYF. The CDR3 DNA reads TGCGCCAGCAGCCAAGAAAAGGGCACAGATACGCAGTATTTT.

This chain links TRBV12-3 or TRBV12-4 with TRBJ2-7, with unresolved D. This CDR3 spans 13 amino acids. V dropped 1 base and J dropped 4 bases, with 8 bases sitting between them. The chain's CDR3 is CASSLGKGYEQYF. The DNA for the CDR3 is TGTGCCAGCAGTTTAGGGAAAGGGTACGAGCAGTACTTC.

The chain recombines TRBV4-1 with TRBJ2-1; tentatively, D is TRBD2 (6 bases). CDR1 and CDR2 (germline): MGHRA, YSYEKL. The CDR3 is 13 residues long. V was shortened by 4 bases and J by 8 bases, with 12 bases between the two germline ends. The DNA of the CDR3 is TGCGCCAGCAGCCCGGGACTGAGCGATGAGCAGTTCTTC. This sequence encodes CASSPGLSDEQFF.